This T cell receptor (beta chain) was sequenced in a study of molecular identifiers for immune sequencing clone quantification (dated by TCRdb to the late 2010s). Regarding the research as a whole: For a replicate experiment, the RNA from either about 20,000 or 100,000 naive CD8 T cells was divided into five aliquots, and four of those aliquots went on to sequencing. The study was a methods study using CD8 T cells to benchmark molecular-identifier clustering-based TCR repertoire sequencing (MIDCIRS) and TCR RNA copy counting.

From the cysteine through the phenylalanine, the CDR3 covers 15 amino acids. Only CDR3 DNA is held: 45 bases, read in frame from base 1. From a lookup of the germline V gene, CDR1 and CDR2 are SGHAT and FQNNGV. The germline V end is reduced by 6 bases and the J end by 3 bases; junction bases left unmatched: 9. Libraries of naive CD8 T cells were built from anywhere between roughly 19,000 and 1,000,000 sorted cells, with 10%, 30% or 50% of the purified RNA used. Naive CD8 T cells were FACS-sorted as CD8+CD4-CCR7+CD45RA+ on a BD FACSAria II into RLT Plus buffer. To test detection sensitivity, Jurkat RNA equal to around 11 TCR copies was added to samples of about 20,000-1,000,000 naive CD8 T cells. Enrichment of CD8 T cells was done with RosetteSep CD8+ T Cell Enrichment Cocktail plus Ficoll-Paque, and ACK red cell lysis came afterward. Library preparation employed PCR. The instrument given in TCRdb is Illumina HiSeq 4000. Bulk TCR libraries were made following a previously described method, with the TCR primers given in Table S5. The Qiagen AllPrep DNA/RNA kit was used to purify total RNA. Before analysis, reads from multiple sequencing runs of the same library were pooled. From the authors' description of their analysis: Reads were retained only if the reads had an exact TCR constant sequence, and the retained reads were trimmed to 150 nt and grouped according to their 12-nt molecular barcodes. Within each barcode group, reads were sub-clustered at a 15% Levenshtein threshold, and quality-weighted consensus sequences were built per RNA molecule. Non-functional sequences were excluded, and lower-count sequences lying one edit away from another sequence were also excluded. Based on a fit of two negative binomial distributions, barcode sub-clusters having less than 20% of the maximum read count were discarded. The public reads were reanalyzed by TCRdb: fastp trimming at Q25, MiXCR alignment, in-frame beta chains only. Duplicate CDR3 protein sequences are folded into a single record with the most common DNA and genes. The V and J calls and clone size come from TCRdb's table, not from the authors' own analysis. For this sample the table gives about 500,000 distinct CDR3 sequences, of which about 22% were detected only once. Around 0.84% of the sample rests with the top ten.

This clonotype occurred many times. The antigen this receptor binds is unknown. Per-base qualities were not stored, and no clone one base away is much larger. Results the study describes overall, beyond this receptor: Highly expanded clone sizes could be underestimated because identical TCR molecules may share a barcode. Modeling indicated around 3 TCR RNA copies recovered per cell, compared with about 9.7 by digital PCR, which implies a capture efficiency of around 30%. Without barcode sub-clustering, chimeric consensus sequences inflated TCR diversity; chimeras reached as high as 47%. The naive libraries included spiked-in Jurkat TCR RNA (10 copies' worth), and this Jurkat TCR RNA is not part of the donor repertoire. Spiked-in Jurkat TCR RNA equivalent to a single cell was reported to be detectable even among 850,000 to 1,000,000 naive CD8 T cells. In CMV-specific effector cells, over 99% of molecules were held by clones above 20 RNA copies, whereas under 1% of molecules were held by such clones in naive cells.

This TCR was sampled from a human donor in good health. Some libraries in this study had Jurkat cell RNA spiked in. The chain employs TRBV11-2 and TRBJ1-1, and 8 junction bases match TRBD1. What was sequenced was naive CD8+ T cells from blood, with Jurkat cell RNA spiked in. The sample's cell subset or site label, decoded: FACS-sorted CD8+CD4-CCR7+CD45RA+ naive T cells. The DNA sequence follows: TGTGCCAGCAGTCCAGGGGGCGAGGGGGACACTGAAGCTTTCTTT. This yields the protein CASSPGGEGDTEAFF.